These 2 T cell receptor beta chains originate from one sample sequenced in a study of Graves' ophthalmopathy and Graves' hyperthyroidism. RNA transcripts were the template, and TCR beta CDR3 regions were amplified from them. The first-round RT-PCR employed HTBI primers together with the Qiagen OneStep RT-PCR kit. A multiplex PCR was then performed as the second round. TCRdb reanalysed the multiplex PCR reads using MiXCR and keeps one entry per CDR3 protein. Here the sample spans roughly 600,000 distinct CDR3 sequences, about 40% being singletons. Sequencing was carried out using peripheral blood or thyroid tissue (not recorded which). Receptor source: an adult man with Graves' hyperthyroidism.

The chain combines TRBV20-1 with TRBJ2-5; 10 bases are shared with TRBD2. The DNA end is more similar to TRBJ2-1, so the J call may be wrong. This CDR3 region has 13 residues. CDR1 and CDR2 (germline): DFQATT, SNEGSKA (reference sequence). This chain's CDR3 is CSALAGGYNEQFF. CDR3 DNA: TGCAGTGCTTTAGCGGGGGGTTACAATGAGCAGTTCTTC.

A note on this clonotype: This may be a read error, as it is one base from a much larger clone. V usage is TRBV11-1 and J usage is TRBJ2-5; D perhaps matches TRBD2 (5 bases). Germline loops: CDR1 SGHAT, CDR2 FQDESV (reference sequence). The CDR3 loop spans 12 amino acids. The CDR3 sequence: CTSRVAGETQYF. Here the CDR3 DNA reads TGTACCAGCAGAGTGGCGGGAGAGACCCAGTACTTC.